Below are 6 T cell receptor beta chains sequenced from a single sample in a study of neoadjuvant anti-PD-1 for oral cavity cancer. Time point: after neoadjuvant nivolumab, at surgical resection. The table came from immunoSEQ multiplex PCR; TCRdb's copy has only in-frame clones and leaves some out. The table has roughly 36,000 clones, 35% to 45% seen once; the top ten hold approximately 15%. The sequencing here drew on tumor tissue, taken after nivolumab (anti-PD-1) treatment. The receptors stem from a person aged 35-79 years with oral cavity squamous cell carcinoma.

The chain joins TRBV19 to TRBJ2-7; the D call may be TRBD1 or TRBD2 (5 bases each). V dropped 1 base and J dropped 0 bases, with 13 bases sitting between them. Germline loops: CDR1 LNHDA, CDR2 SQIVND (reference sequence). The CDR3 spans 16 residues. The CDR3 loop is CASSIGRGTSSYEQYF. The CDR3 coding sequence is TGTGCCAGTAGTATAGGCCGAGGGACCTCCTCCTACGAGCAGTACTTC.

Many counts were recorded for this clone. CDR3 region: CASSKTHRGPGNTIYF. The CDR3 DNA is TGTGCCAGCAGCAAAACCCACCGGGGGCCTGGAAACACCATATATTTT. The J gene is TRBJ1-3, the V gene TRBV7-2; perhaps TRBD1 as D (6 bases). Germline values: CDR1 SGHTA, CDR2 FQGNSA. The CDR3 is made up of 16 amino acids. The germline V and J ends were trimmed by 5 bases and 2 bases, with 16 bases remaining between them.

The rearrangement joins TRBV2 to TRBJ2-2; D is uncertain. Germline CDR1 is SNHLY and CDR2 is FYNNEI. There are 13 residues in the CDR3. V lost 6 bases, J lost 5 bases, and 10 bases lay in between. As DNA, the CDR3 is TGTGCCAGCAGGTACCGGCCGACCGGGGAGCTGTTTTTT. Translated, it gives CASRYRPTGELFF.

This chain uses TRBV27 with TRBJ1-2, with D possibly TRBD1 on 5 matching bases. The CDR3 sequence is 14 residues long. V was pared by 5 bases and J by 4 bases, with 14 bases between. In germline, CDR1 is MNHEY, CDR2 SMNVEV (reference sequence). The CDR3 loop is CASSVTVTVYGYTF. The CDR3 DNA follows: TGTGCCAGCAGTGTTACCGTGACAGTCTATGGCTACACCTTC.

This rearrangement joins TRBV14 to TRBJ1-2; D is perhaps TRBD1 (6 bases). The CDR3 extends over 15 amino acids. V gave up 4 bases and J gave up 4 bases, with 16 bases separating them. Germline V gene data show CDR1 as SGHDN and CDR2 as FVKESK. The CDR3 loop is CASSPLGARFYGYTF. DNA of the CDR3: TGTGCCAGCAGCCCTCTGGGGGCGCGGTTCTATGGCTACACCTTC.

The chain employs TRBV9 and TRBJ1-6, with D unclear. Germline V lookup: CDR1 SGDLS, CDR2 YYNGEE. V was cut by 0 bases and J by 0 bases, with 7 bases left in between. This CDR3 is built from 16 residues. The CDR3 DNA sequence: TGTGCCAGCAGCGTAGGGACGGTCTCCTATAATTCACCCCTCCACTTT. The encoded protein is CASSVGTVSYNSPLHF. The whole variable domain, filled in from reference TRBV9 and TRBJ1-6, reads DSGVTQTPKHLITATGQRVTLRCSPRSGDLSVYWYQQSLDQGLQFLIQYYNGEERAKGNILERFSAQQFPDLHSELNLSSLELGDSALYFCASSVGTVSYNSPLHFGNGTRLTVT.